The source of this T cell receptor (beta chain) is a study of tumor and adjacent non-tumor tissue in lung cancer. Study in general: The patients, roughly eleven men and 5 women, were roughly 31 to 85 with stage I to III disease. Each sample yielded a few million productive TCRbeta reads on average. Study conclusions and caveats: Normal lung showed higher cumulative top 100 clone frequency than tumor.

A modified ARM-PCR protocol with three rounds of nested PCR amplified TCRbeta. TCRdb reprocessed the multiplex PCR reads via MiXCR and lists one record per CDR3 protein. Here the sample spans 200,000 to 250,000 distinct CDR3 sequences, 70% to 75% being singletons. Regarding this clonotype: What it binds is not known. A read error may account for a junction end that differs from germline.

The template was RNA from unsorted bulk tissue. Chemotherapy-naive patients with new lung cancer underwent thoracic surgery in China, August–late 2014. CDR1 is SGHNT, CDR2 YENEEA, per germline. The CDR3 spans 19 residues. The rearrangement joins TRBV11-3 to TRBJ2-1, with 12 bases matching TRBD2. This clonotype originated in a man aged 55 to 70 with non-small cell lung cancer. Sequencing was performed on lung tumor tissue. The DNA of the CDR3 is TGTGCCAGCAGCTTAGGACTAGCGGGGGCCATCTTCTTCTACGATGAGCAGTTCTTC. Translated: CASSLGLAGAIFFYDEQFF.